This T cell receptor beta chain emerged from a study of shared clonotypes between healthy human individuals. There are 17 residues in the CDR3. Germline V gives CDR1 MNHEY, CDR2 SMNVEV (reference sequence). V was trimmed by 1 base and J by 2 bases, leaving 15 bases between them. Repertoires were generated with immunoSEQ multiplex PCR, while TCRdb's copy carries only in-frame clones and drops some. The table has some 1.5 million clones, 95% to 99% seen once. Adult Caucasians living in Nashville, Tennessee made up all of the donors. The sequencing sample was made of naive CD4+ T cells sorted from blood. Subset here: CD45RA+ positively selected. V is TRBV27 and J is TRBJ2-1, with D possibly being TRBD1 or TRBD2 (6 bases each). This clonotype was obtained from a man younger than 40 in good health. CDR3 region: CASSLFPGGDTYNEQFF. The CDR3 nucleotides are TGTGCCAGCAGTTTATTTCCGGGCGGGGACACCTACAATGAGCAGTTCTTC.